Below are 32 T cell receptor beta chains sequenced from a single sample in a study of CD8+ T cells in alopecia areata. RNA was extracted and reverse transcribed into cDNA as the sequencing template. Assay used: immunoSEQ multiplex PCR; TCRdb lists only in-frame clones, some missing. The sample consists of hundreds of thousands of clones, more than 45% of them appearing once. The sample here was CD4+ T cells sorted from blood, taken at week 0. These receptors all stem from a human donor with alopecia areata.

The rearrangement uses TRBV2 and TRBJ1-1; D remains unclear. Trimming took 7 bases from V and 2 from J, leaving 17 bases between them. The CDR3 covers 15 residues. Germline V CDR1 and CDR2: SNHLY, FYNNEI. This CDR3 is CASMSPVQINTEAFF. For the CDR3, the DNA is TGTGCCAGCATGTCCCCCGTCCAGATAAACACTGAAGCTTTCTTT.

The chain employs TRBV5-4 and TRBJ2-3; 7 bases map to TRBD1. Germline CDR1 and CDR2: SGHNT and YYREEE (reference sequence). V lost 2 bases, J lost 3 bases, and 6 bases stayed unmatched. The CDR3 extends over 15 amino acids. DNA of the CDR3: TGTGCCAGCAGCTTAACCCGGACAGGAACAGATACGCAGTATTTT. Protein sequence: CASSLTRTGTDTQYF.

This chain links TRBV29-1 with TRBJ2-3; D not certain. This CDR3 region has 11 residues. CDR1 is SQVTM, CDR2 ANQGSEA, per germline. V shed 3 bases and J shed 0 bases, with 1 base lying between them. In DNA form, the CDR3 reads TGCAGCGTTGACAGCACAGATACGCAGTATTTT. Protein sequence: CSVDSTDTQYF.

This clone was recorded once. The CDR3 DNA is TGTGCCAGCAGCTTGAGACCGGGACAGGGGTCGGGAAACACCATATATTTT. Encoded protein: CASSLRPGQGSGNTIYF. This chain connects TRBV7-9 to TRBJ1-3; 10 positions match TRBD1. In germline, CDR1 is SEHNR, CDR2 FQNEAQ (reference sequence). CDR3 size: 17 residues. Trimming cost V 3 bases and J 4 bases; bases outside gene matches: 9.

The V call is TRBV5-1, the J call TRBJ2-7; D ambiguous. This CDR3 has 13 residues. V lost 0 bases and J 6 bases, leaving 10 bases between the germline ends. Germline CDR1 is SGHRS and CDR2 is YFSETQ. The CDR3 DNA reads TGCGCCAGCAGCTTGGCGGCAAAACGCGAGCAGTACTTC. It is translated as CASSLAAKREQYF.

This clone was observed a single time. This chain joins TRBV27 and TRBJ2-5; 7 nucleotides align to TRBD1. The germline CDR1 and CDR2 sequences are MNHEY and SMNVEV (reference sequence). CDR3 length equals 14 residues. With 8 bases clipped from V and 7 bases from J, the junction kept 13 bases outside the gene matches. The CDR3 sequence is CASGLPLSGGTQYF. DNA of the CDR3: TGTGCCAGCGGACTTCCACTTTCAGGGGGGACCCAGTACTTC.

The chain has TRBV29-1 and TRBJ2-2; TRBD1 aligns across 11 bases. The CDR3 has 13 residues. V lost 7 bases, J lost 5 bases, and 3 bases stayed unmatched. The germline V gene has CDR1 SQVTM and CDR2 ANQGSEA. The CDR3 DNA sequence: TGCAGCGCGGACAGGGGGCAAACCGGGGAGCTGTTTTTT. Amino acid sequence: CSADRGQTGELFF.

This clone turned up a few times. This rearrangement joins TRBV14 to TRBJ2-1; no reliable D call. This CDR3 comprises 15 residues. The V and J ends lost 0 bases and 9 bases respectively, with 15 bases between them. In germline, CDR1 is SGHDN, CDR2 FVKESK. CDR3 DNA sequence: TGTGCCAGCAGCCAAGAGTTGGTGGGGTTGGGTGAGCAGTTCTTC. Translation: CASSQELVGLGEQFF.

The V and J genes are TRBV18 and TRBJ2-1; 8 nucleotides match TRBD1. Germline V gene sequence: CDR1 KGHSH, CDR2 LQKENI. This CDR3 has 16 amino acids. Unmatched junction bases numbered 5, after V lost 1 base and J lost 3 bases. The chain's CDR3 is CASSPLGTGNYNEQFF. In nucleotides, the CDR3 is TGTGCCAGCTCACCACTCGGGACAGGAAACTACAATGAGCAGTTCTTC.

This clone occurred a few times. The chain uses TRBV29-1 and TRBJ2-6, with 9 bases fitting TRBD1. The germline V gene encodes CDR1 SQVTM and CDR2 ANQGSEA. The ends lost 5 bases at V and 0 bases at J; junction bases unmatched: 8. The CDR3 runs 17 residues. The CDR3 DNA sequence: TGCAGCGTTTATGGACAGGGGAGACCCTCTGGGGCCAACGTCCTGACTTTC. It is translated as CSVYGQGRPSGANVLTF.

V usage is TRBV2 and J usage is TRBJ2-3; perhaps TRBD1 as D (6 bases). Per the germline V gene, CDR1 is SNHLY and CDR2 is FYNNEI. CDR3 length: 14 residues. V lost 3 bases to trimming and J lost 3 bases, with 10 bases between them. The CDR3 bases are TGTGCCAGCAGTGACGGCAGGGGAACAGATACGCAGTATTTT. Its protein is CASSDGRGTDTQYF.

The chain is built from TRBV11-2 and TRBJ2-7; D perhaps matches TRBD2 (6 bases). The germline V and J ends were trimmed by 4 bases and 3 bases, with 13 bases remaining between them. This CDR3 comprises 14 residues. Germline V gene lookup returns CDR1 SGHAT and CDR2 FQNNGV. The CDR3 nucleotides read TGTGCCAGCAGCTCGGGACTTAAAGACTACGAGCAGTACTTC. Translated, it gives CASSSGLKDYEQYF.

Here the CDR3 reads CASSRGLGTDTQYF. The CDR3 nucleotides are TGTGCCAGCAGCCGCGGACTTGGCACAGATACGCAGTATTTT. The chain joins TRBV6-4 to TRBJ2-3; tentative D call: TRBD2 (5 bases). Germline V gene lookup returns CDR1 MRHNA and CDR2 SNTAGT. V shed 6 bases and J shed 1 base, with 11 bases lying between them. The CDR3 runs to 14 residues.

The chain has TRBV6-5 and TRBJ2-7; D remains ambiguous. The V end was cut by 0 bases, the J end by 3 bases, with 9 bases between. Germline values: CDR1 MNHEY, CDR2 SVGAGI. CDR3 size: 14 residues. This chain's CDR3 is CASSYSSVGYEQYF. Written as DNA, the CDR3 is TGTGCCAGCAGTTACTCCTCCGTCGGCTACGAGCAGTACTTC.

The chain recombines TRBV7-9 with TRBJ2-3; TRBD1 is a possible D gene (5 bases). The germline V gene encodes CDR1 SEHNR and CDR2 FQNEAQ (reference sequence). Trimming removed 5 bases at V and 8 bases at J, with 14 bases between. CDR3 length: 13 amino acids. The CDR3 loop is CASSLGAVGTQYF. Here the CDR3 DNA reads TGTGCCAGCAGCCTAGGGGCGGTGGGTACGCAGTATTTT.

This clone was counted only a few times. The chain combines TRBV7-2 with TRBJ2-7, with D possibly matching TRBD1 (5 bases). Germline CDR1 SGHTA, CDR2 FQGNSA. The CDR3 contains 12 residues. V lost 3 bases, J lost 6 bases, and 9 bases lay in between. CDR3 sequence reads: CASSFGRGEQYF. As DNA, the CDR3 is TGTGCCAGCAGCTTTGGAAGGGGCGAGCAGTACTTC.

This clone was detected a few times. Here the CDR3 DNA reads TGTGCCAGCAGCGGACAGGACGCCACTGAAGCTTTCTTT. This encodes CASSGQDATEAFF. The V gene is TRBV5-4, the J gene TRBJ1-1, with TRBD1 matching over 7 bases. Trimming took 4 bases from V and 4 from J; bases not matched to a gene: 4. The CDR3 runs to 13 residues. Germline lookup yields CDR1 SGHNT and CDR2 YYREEE (reference sequence).

This rearrangement joins TRBV25-1 to TRBJ2-7; 7 bases agree with TRBD2. The CDR3 runs 12 residues. The V and J ends lost 10 bases and 4 bases, in that order; junction bases with no gene match: 7. CDR1 MGHDK and CDR2 SYGVNS come from the germline V gene. In DNA form, the CDR3 reads TGTGCCACCGCGCTAGCGGATTACGAGCAGTACTTC. Protein sequence: CATALADYEQYF.

This clone came up a few times. The CDR3 bases are TGTGCCAGCAGCCAGTTAGAGGTCAATCAGCCCCAGCATTTT. Protein: CASSQLEVNQPQHF. The chain carries TRBV7-9 and TRBJ1-5, with D unresolved. V lost 5 bases and J 3 bases, leaving 11 bases between the germline ends. From germline, CDR1 is SEHNR and CDR2 FQNEAQ (reference sequence). The CDR3 has 14 amino acids.

This clone was found a few times. V gene TRBV6-5 combines with J gene TRBJ2-5, with D maybe TRBD2 (6 bases). V was trimmed by 2 bases and J by 7 bases, leaving 20 bases between them. CDR3 length: 16 residues. Germline CDR1 and CDR2: MNHEY and SVGAGI. CDR3 DNA sequence: TGTGCCAGCAGTTACCGAATGACTGGGGGGTCAGGGACCCAGTACTTC. Protein sequence: CASSYRMTGGSGTQYF.

The sample holds a few counts of this clone. This rearrangement joins TRBV4-1 to TRBJ2-2, with TRBD2 matching 8 bases. This CDR3 comprises 16 residues. Trimming at V came to 6 bases and at J to 4 bases, leaving 10 bases not matched to a gene. Germline V gives CDR1 MGHRA, CDR2 YSYEKL. CDR3 bases: TGCGCCAGCAGGCCCTCGGCGGGAGGTGTCACCGGGGAGCTGTTTTTT. Residues: CASRPSAGGVTGELFF.

The chain combines TRBV25-1 with TRBJ2-1; D unresolved. The V end lost 10 bases, the J end lost 7 bases, and 17 bases lay between the germline ends. The CDR3 covers 13 residues. In germline, CDR1 is MGHDK, CDR2 SYGVNS. The CDR3 DNA follows: TGTGCCACTGCGTCGGCGGTAGGTAATGAGCAGTTCTTC. It codes for CATASAVGNEQFF.

This clone was detected only a few times. The genes are TRBV10-2 and TRBJ2-2, with 7 bases lining up with TRBD2. The CDR3 contains 15 residues. J lost 4 bases, V lost 8 bases, and 10 bases had no gene match. CDR1 and CDR2 (germline): WSHSY, SAAADI. The CDR3 nucleotides are TGCGCCAGCGCTCCGAGACTAGCAGGCACCGGGGAGCTGTTTTTT. It encodes CASAPRLAGTGELFF.

This clone was found a few times. The rearrangement uses TRBV4-2 and TRBJ1-2; weak D call: TRBD1 (5 bases). The V end was cut by 0 bases, the J end by 6 bases, with 11 bases between. CDR1 is LGHNA, CDR2 YNFKEQ, per germline. The CDR3 runs 14 residues. The CDR3 DNA sequence: TGTGCCAGCAGCCAAGATACGGGACGGGATGGCTACACCTTC. It encodes CASSQDTGRDGYTF.

This clone has more than one count but fewer than ten. The rearrangement joins TRBV7-9 to TRBJ1-6; possibly TRBD1 for D (5 bases). The V end was cut by 5 bases, the J end by 7 bases, with 12 bases between. Germline assignment: CDR1 SEHNR and CDR2 FQNEAQ (reference sequence). The CDR3 consists of 14 residues. DNA for the CDR3: TGTGCCAGCAGCCTCGACAGCCTAAATTCACCCCTCCACTTT. Translated, it gives CASSLDSLNSPLHF.

The V call is TRBV5-6, the J call TRBJ2-5; a possible D gene is TRBD1 (6 bases). V dropped 2 bases and J dropped 5 bases, with 13 bases sitting between them. The CDR3 length is 14 residues. Germline loops: CDR1 SGHDT, CDR2 YYEEEE. CDR3 sequence reads: CASSLTGLRETQYF. DNA of the CDR3: TGTGCCAGCAGCTTAACAGGGTTACGGGAGACCCAGTACTTC.

The rearrangement uses TRBV30 and TRBJ1-1, with 10 bases matching TRBD1. The germline V gene encodes CDR1 GTSNPN and CDR2 SVGIG (reference sequence). Trimming removed 4 bases from V and 2 bases from J; junction bases left unmatched: 4. The CDR3 runs to 14 residues. The CDR3 loop reads CAWIRQGANTEAFF. The CDR3 DNA reads TGTGCCTGGATTCGACAGGGGGCCAACACTGAAGCTTTCTTT. The full variable domain, with the rest looked up from reference TRBV30 and TRBJ1-1, is SQTIHQWPATLVQPVGSPLSLECTVEGTSNPNLYWYRQAAGRGLQLLFYSVGIGQISSEVPQNLSASRPQDRQFILSSKKLLLSDSGFYLCAWIRQGANTEAFFGQGTRLTVV.

The V gene is TRBV7-9, the J gene TRBJ2-3; TRBD1 matches at 12 bases. The CDR3 length is 16 residues. The germline V gene encodes CDR1 SEHNR and CDR2 FQNEAQ (reference sequence). J lost 5 bases, V lost 2 bases, and 5 bases had no gene match. CDR3 coding DNA: TGTGCCAGCAGCTTAAGGGACAGGGGGCTTGGAGATACGCAGTATTTT. It codes for CASSLRDRGLGDTQYF.

This chain uses TRBV7-9 with TRBJ1-2; D is uncertain. Germline CDR1 is SEHNR and CDR2 is FQNEAQ (reference sequence). The CDR3 has 12 amino acids. V dropped 6 bases and J dropped 7 bases, with 12 bases sitting between them. This chain's CDR3 is CASSLPIRGYTF. Here the CDR3 DNA reads TGTGCCAGCAGTCTCCCCATCCGTGGCTACACCTTC.

The chain couples TRBV2 to TRBJ2-5; D is possibly TRBD1 or TRBD2 (5 bases each). The CDR3 runs to 13 residues. Trimming removed 6 bases at V and 7 bases at J, with 15 bases between. The germline CDR1 and CDR2 sequences are SNHLY and FYNNEI. CDR3 nucleotide sequence: TGTGCCAGCAGGCCCGGGACCTCAGGGACCCAGTACTTC. It translates to CASRPGTSGTQYF.

The V call is TRBV6-5, the J call TRBJ1-3; D remains ambiguous. The CDR3 is 11 amino acids. V lost 8 bases to trimming and J lost 4 bases, with 6 bases between them. Germline CDR1 and CDR2: MNHEY and SVGAGI. The CDR3 loop is CASSGGNTIYF. CDR3 DNA sequence: TGTGCCAGCTCCGGAGGAAACACCATATATTTT.

The genes are TRBV6-5 and TRBJ2-2; D is unresolved. Germline V CDR1 and CDR2: MNHEY, SVGAGI. The germline V and J ends were trimmed by 8 bases and 4 bases, with 11 bases remaining between them. The CDR3 spans 13 residues. The CDR3 reads CASRLGFTGELFF. The CDR3 DNA reads TGTGCCAGCCGCCTAGGGTTCACCGGGGAGCTGTTTTTT.